The 27 T cell receptor beta chains listed next were all sequenced from one sample in a study of Graves' ophthalmopathy and Graves' hyperthyroidism. Beta-chain TCR CDR3 regions were amplified from RNA transcripts. An opening RT-PCR round employed HTBI primers and preceded a second-round multiplex PCR. MiXCR was run by TCRdb on the multiplex PCR reads, yielding one entry per CDR3 protein. The sample holds around 1,200,000 distinct CDR3 sequences, roughly 35% seen once. Sequenced: peripheral blood or thyroid tissue (not recorded which). The receptors were sampled from an adult man with Graves' hyperthyroidism.

This clonotype was seen only a few times. The junction and the germline gene differ at one end; a read error may be behind it. In nucleotides, the CDR3 is TGTGCCAGCAGTCCCCGGGGCAACCGGAAAGGCTACACCTTC. It translates to CASSPRGNRKGYTF. The chain links TRBV10-3 to TRBJ1-2, with a possible D match to TRBD1 (5 bases). Germline loops: CDR1 ENHRY, CDR2 SYGVKD. This CDR3 spans 14 amino acids.

This clonotype was seen at least ten times. J is TRBJ2-5 and V is TRBV20-1; either TRBD1 or TRBD2 may fit D (6 bases each). There are 15 residues in the CDR3. Germline CDR1 and CDR2: DFQATT and SNEGSKA (reference sequence). The germline V and J ends were trimmed by 1 base and 4 bases, with 16 bases remaining between them. The CDR3 nucleotides are TGCAGTGCTAGAGTAGATGGGGGGCGGAGAGAGACCCAGTACTTC. This encodes CSARVDGGRRETQYF.

V gene TRBV9 combines with J gene TRBJ2-2; D is ambiguous. With 4 bases removed from V and 2 bases from J, the gap between germline ends came to 15 bases. Germline lookup yields CDR1 SGDLS and CDR2 YYNGEE. CDR3 length equals 16 residues. The CDR3 region is CASSPRDGGNTGELFF. The DNA of the CDR3 is TGTGCCAGCAGCCCCCGTGATGGCGGAAACACCGGGGAGCTGTTTTTT.

In its sample, this clonotype was seen many times. One end of the junction is discordant with germline, which a read error may explain. The rearrangement uses TRBV2 and TRBJ2-5; the match to TRBD1 covers 8 bases. The CDR3 extends over 13 amino acids. Germline values: CDR1 SNHLY, CDR2 FYNNEI. The CDR3 loop reads CASSTDRDREEGF. The CDR3, as DNA: TGTGCCAGCAGTACGGACAGGGACAGAGAAGAGGGCTTC.

This clonotype was seen many times. The chain recombines TRBV7-2 with TRBJ2-7, with 11 bases identical to TRBD2. Germline CDR1 and CDR2: SGHTA and FQGNSA. Trimming took 6 bases from V and 3 from J; bases not matched to a gene: 7. The CDR3 has 15 residues. The chain's CDR3 is CASSRPGLAVYEQYF. CDR3 DNA: TGTGCCAGCAGTCGCCCGGGACTAGCGGTCTACGAGCAGTACTTC.

The rearrangement joins TRBV3-1 to TRBJ2-7, with 11 bases aligning to TRBD1. Germline trimming cut 2 bases from V and 10 bases from J; bases unmatched to any gene: 4. This CDR3 is built from 13 residues. The germline V gene has CDR1 LGHDT and CDR2 YNNKEL (reference sequence). The CDR3 region has the DNA TGTGCCAGCAGCCAAACGGGACAGGGGGTACAGTACTTC. The encoded protein is CASSQTGQGVQYF.

About this clonotype itself: With a much larger clone just one base away, this may be a read error. The chain carries TRBV2 and TRBJ1-6; D gene unclear. Germline CDR1 reads SNHLY; CDR2 reads FYNNEI. The CDR3 extends over 15 amino acids. CDR3: CVSSELNTGNSPLHF. The CDR3 bases are TGTGTCAGCAGTGAACTTAATACGGGTAATTCACCCCTCCACTTT.

As regards this clonotype: Given a much more abundant clone one base away, this may be a read error. The chain couples TRBV2 to TRBJ1-5; maybe TRBD1 (5 bases). The CDR3 runs to 15 residues. The germline V gene has CDR1 SNHLY and CDR2 FYNNEI. CDR3 residues: CASDRQGAVNQPRHF. CDR3 DNA sequence: TGTGCCAGCGACCGGCAGGGTGCGGTCAATCAGCCCCGGCATTTT.

This clonotype turned up a few times. The CDR3 sequence is CASSLARGVDRYEQYF. The DNA of the CDR3 is TGCGCCAGCAGCTTGGCTAGGGGGGTAGACAGGTACGAGCAGTACTTC. The rearrangement links TRBV5-1 to TRBJ2-7; perhaps D is TRBD1 or TRBD2 (6 bases each). This CDR3 spans 16 amino acids. CDR1 SGHRS and CDR2 YFSETQ come from the germline V gene. V was pared by 0 bases and J by 4 bases, with 17 bases between.

This clonotype was picked up many times. The chain links TRBV12-3 or TRBV12-4 to TRBJ1-2, with D maybe TRBD1 (6 bases). V was clipped by 2 bases and J by 4 bases, with 14 bases between them. CDR3 size: 15 residues. CDR3 coding DNA: TGTGCCAGCAGTTTACCTCTGGGACATTTCTATGGCTACACCTTC. As protein: CASSLPLGHFYGYTF.

The chain has TRBV9 and TRBJ1-1; D possibly corresponds to TRBD1 (5 bases). The CDR3 covers 15 residues. Germline V gene lookup returns CDR1 SGDLS and CDR2 YYNGEE. Trimming pared 6 bases from V and 6 bases from J, leaving 21 bases between. The CDR3 DNA is TGTGCCAGCACTAGCTCTGGGGGGGGGAAGTCTGAAGCTTTCTTT. It is translated as CASTSSGGGKSEAFF.

This chain uses TRBV29-1 with TRBJ1-4; D remains unclear. This CDR3 has 14 amino acids. Germline lookup yields CDR1 SQVTM and CDR2 ANQGSEA. With 1 base removed from V and 1 base from J, the gap between germline ends came to 7 bases. The CDR3 spells CSVEGGLTNEKLFF. The CDR3 DNA follows: TGCAGCGTTGAAGGGGGATTAACTAATGAAAAACTGTTTTTT.

This clonotype was observed at least ten times. The chain recombines TRBV29-1 with TRBJ2-5; 16 bases line up with TRBD2. CDR1 and CDR2 from the germline V gene are SQVTM and ANQGSEA. The J segment lost 3 bases and the V segment lost 6 bases, leaving 7 bases of the junction unmatched. CDR3 length: 16 residues. Here the CDR3 reads CSVVFGTSGREETQYF. The CDR3 DNA sequence: TGCAGCGTCGTTTTCGGGACTAGCGGGAGGGAAGAGACCCAGTACTTC.

This chain uses TRBV19 with TRBJ2-7; D unclear. CDR1 LNHDA and CDR2 SQIVND come from the germline V gene (reference sequence). The CDR3 covers 12 residues. Trimming stripped 2 bases from V and 6 bases from J, with 8 bases between. The CDR3 nucleotides read TGTGCCAGTAGTATACCCTCGGGCGAGCAGTACTTC. Translated: CASSIPSGEQYF.

The chain carries TRBV20-1 and TRBJ2-2; D is possibly TRBD2 (5 bases). V lost 1 base to trimming and J lost 0 bases, with 9 bases between them. CDR1 is DFQATT and CDR2 is SNEGSKA in the germline V gene (reference sequence). The CDR3 has 15 amino acids. The CDR3 reads CSARASGSNTGELFF. In DNA, the CDR3 is TGCAGTGCTAGAGCGTCGGGGTCGAACACCGGGGAGCTGTTTTTT.

This chain uses TRBV20-1 with TRBJ1-5; D unclear. The ends were cut back, 2 bases at V and 11 bases at J, with 16 bases in the middle. Per the germline V gene, CDR1 is DFQATT and CDR2 is SNEGSKA (reference sequence). The CDR3 spans 13 residues. In nucleotides, the CDR3 is TGCAGTGCTAGACTAGGGTTGCCGGAGACCCAGCATTTT. It translates to CSARLGLPETQHF.

The V call is TRBV11-2, the J call TRBJ2-7; TRBD1 agrees at 7 bases. Germline V gene data show CDR1 as SGHAT and CDR2 as FQNNGV. The CDR3 spans 15 residues. Trimming at V came to 2 bases and at J to 3 bases, leaving 7 bases not matched to a gene. CDR3 sequence: CASSLKGQMVYEQYF. CDR3 coding DNA: TGTGCCAGCAGCTTAAAGGGACAGATGGTCTACGAGCAGTACTTC.

The chain employs TRBV25-1 and TRBJ2-1, with 7 bases aligning to TRBD2. Germline CDR1 is MGHDK and CDR2 is SYGVNS. V lost 6 bases to trimming and J lost 5 bases; unmatched junction nucleotides: 13. CDR3 length: 16 amino acids. The CDR3 sequence is CASSDDSGGGNNEQFF. In DNA form, the CDR3 reads TGTGCCAGCAGCGACGATTCTGGCGGGGGAAACAATGAGCAGTTCTTC.

This clonotype was found many times. The genes are TRBV5-1 and TRBJ1-1, with D perhaps TRBD1 (6 bases). CDR1 SGHRS and CDR2 YFSETQ come from the germline V gene. This CDR3 region has 16 residues. V dropped 0 bases and J dropped 3 bases, with 15 bases sitting between them. CDR3 region: CASSLGHLDSHTEAFF. The CDR3 DNA reads as TGCGCCAGCAGCTTGGGCCACCTGGACAGCCACACTGAAGCTTTCTTT.

At least ten counts were recorded for this clonotype. The rearrangement uses TRBV9 and TRBJ1-2; TRBD1 agrees at 8 bases. V lost 4 bases to trimming and J lost 3 bases; unmatched junction nucleotides: 8. The CDR3 spans 15 residues. CDR1 is SGDLS and CDR2 is YYNGEE in the germline V gene. The CDR3 DNA reads TGTGCCAGCAGCCCAGACAGGGGCCTCGACTATGGCTACACCTTC. This translates into CASSPDRGLDYGYTF.

This clonotype was recorded many times. The chain has TRBV5-1 and TRBJ1-6, with D perhaps TRBD1 (6 bases). V lost 4 bases and J 3 bases, leaving 14 bases between the germline ends. The CDR3 is 16 amino acids. Germline assignment: CDR1 SGHRS and CDR2 YFSETQ. The CDR3 coding sequence is TGCGCCAGCAGCATCCGACAGGTTGGCTATAATTCACCCCTCCACTTT. Encoded protein: CASSIRQVGYNSPLHF.

The sample holds a few counts of this clonotype. It may be a read error: a sequence one base away is much more abundant. The chain combines TRBV7-8 with TRBJ1-1, with D unresolved. CDR1 and CDR2 (germline): SGHVS, FQNEAQ. Deletions cut 7 bases from V and 0 bases from J, with 12 bases between. The CDR3 is 14 amino acids. The CDR3 sequence: CASIGTEMNTEAFF. The CDR3 region has the DNA TGTGCCAGCATCGGAACAGAGATGAACACTGAAGCTTTCTTT.

The CDR3 reads CSTGSGGPNRVETQYF. Written as DNA, the CDR3 is TGCAGTACCGGCAGCGGGGGCCCCAATAGGGTGGAGACCCAGTACTTC. This chain joins TRBV29-1 and TRBJ2-5; 8 nucleotides align to TRBD2. There are 16 residues in the CDR3. CDR1 and CDR2 (germline): SQVTM, ANQGSEA.

This clonotype was counted a few times. CDR3 protein: CASSYLGTGYEQYF. CDR3 coding DNA: TGTGCCAGCAGTTACTTGGGGACAGGGTACGAGCAGTACTTC. The chain is built from TRBV6-2 or TRBV6-3 and TRBJ2-7; 9 bases fit TRBD1. The germline V gene encodes CDR1 MNHEY and CDR2 SVGEGT. V lost 1 base to trimming and J lost 4 bases; unmatched junction nucleotides: 2. The CDR3 contains 14 residues.

The chain uses TRBV6-6 and TRBJ2-2; D might be TRBD1 or TRBD2, each matching 5 bases. V was shortened by 7 bases and J by 4 bases, with 13 bases between the two germline ends. Germline CDR1 is MNHNY and CDR2 is SVGAGI (reference sequence). The CDR3 is 14 residues long. The CDR3, as DNA: TGTGCCAGCACGTTTATGGGGACCACCGGGGAGCTGTTTTTT. Protein product: CASTFMGTTGELFF.

On this clonotype itself: The conserved phenylalanine or tryptophan is not found at the CDR3 terminus, so this likely reflects a read error. The limits of the CDR3 on the DNA are not certain, so only TCRdb's listed CDR3 is given. The chain couples TRBV7-2 to TRBJ1-3. CDR1 and CDR2 from the germline V gene are SGHTA and FQGNSA. The CDR3 adds up to 11 amino acids, both ends counted. CDR3 in amino acids: CASSLGLAGAT.

V is TRBV7-2 and J is TRBJ1-4; a possible D gene is TRBD1 (5 bases). Per germline, CDR1 SGHTA and CDR2 FQGNSA. This CDR3 spans 13 amino acids. The V and J ends lost 0 bases and 8 bases respectively, with 7 bases between them. DNA of the CDR3: TGTGCCAGCAGCTTAGCATGGGGCGAAAAACTGTTTTTT. This translates into CASSLAWGEKLFF.